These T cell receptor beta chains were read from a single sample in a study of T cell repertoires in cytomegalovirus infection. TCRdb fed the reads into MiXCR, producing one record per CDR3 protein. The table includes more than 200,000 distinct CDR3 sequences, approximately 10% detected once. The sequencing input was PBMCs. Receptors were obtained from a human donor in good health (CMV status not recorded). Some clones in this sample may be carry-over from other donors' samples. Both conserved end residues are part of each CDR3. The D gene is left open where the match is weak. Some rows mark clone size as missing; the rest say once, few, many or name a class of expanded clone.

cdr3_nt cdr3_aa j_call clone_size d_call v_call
TGTGCCAGCAGGCTGACAGGGGGCACTGGCTACACCTTC CASRLTGGTGYTF TRBJ1-2 . TRBD1 TRBV28
TGTGCCAGTAGCGCCCCGAGGGGAGCCGCGAACTACGAGCAGTACTTC CASSAPRGAANYEQYF TRBJ2-7 few . TRBV19
TGTGCCAGCAGCTCCCCGACCATTCAGTACTTC CASSSPTIQYF TRBJ2-4 many . TRBV7-1
TGTGCCTGGGAAAACATAGCGGGAGAGACCCAGTACTTC CAWENIAGETQYF TRBJ2-5 . TRBD2 TRBV30
TGTGCCAGCATCACCACCGAGGTGGGAGGCTACACCTTC CASITTEVGGYTF TRBJ1-2 few . TRBV28
TGTGCCAGCAGCTACGGACTAGCGGGGTTGACCTACAATGAGCAGTTCTTC CASSYGLAGLTYNEQFF TRBJ2-1 many TRBD2 TRBV7-2
TGCAGTGCTAGGGGCGGGCAGTCGGGATCACCCCTCCACTTT CSARGGQSGSPLHF TRBJ1-6 few . TRBV20-1
TGTGCCAGCAGTGGGGGGTCCGGGGCCAACGTCCTGACTTTC CASSGGSGANVLTF TRBJ2-6 many . TRBV27
TGTGCCACCAGCAGAGGTTCAGCTATTGGCTACACCTTC CATSRGSAIGYTF TRBJ1-2 few . TRBV15
TGTGCCAGCAGTGAATATGGGGCAGGGGAAGCTTTCTTT CASSEYGAGEAFF TRBJ1-1 . . TRBV2
TGTGCCAGCTCTCTACGGGGATCTAGGCCAAACGAGCAGTACTTC CASSLRGSRPNEQYF TRBJ2-7 many . TRBV6-1
TGTGCCAGCAGCCAGTCCGGGACAGACCAAGAGACCCAGTACTTC CASSQSGTDQETQYF TRBJ2-5 many TRBD1 TRBV7-2
TGTGCCACACAATTGAACAGGGGACAGCCCTACGAGCAGTACTTC CATQLNRGQPYEQYF TRBJ2-7 many TRBD1 TRBV15
TGTGCCAGCAGCTCCCGAGAGGGGCCTGAGACTGAAGCTTTCTTT CASSSREGPETEAFF TRBJ1-1 many . TRBV7-8
TGTGCCAGCAGTGAAGAGGACGGCCCGAGAAACACCATATATTTT CASSEEDGPRNTIYF TRBJ1-3 few . TRBV2
TGTGCCAGCAGCTTAGTAGGCAGAGACCTTTCACCCCTCCACTTT CASSLVGRDLSPLHF TRBJ1-6 . . TRBV7-6
TGTGCCAGCAGCCCCCGGGACGTGGGGACTGAAGCTTTCTTT CASSPRDVGTEAFF TRBJ1-1 many . TRBV7-6
TGCCAGGCCAGGGGCCAGCAAGAGACCCAGTACTTC CQARGQQETQYF TRBJ2-5 few . TRBV20-1
TGTGCCAGCAGCTTATATAGCGGGAGTTCCAATGAGCAGTTCTTC CASSLYSGSSNEQFF TRBJ2-1 many TRBD2 TRBV7-6
TGTGCCAGCAGCCCCCGGACAGGGGGCTTTCAGCCCCAGCATTTT CASSPRTGGFQPQHF TRBJ1-5 many TRBD1 TRBV7-2
TGTGCCAGCAGCTTATCAGGACAGGGGGAGCAGTTCTTC CASSLSGQGEQFF TRBJ2-1 many TRBD1 TRBV7-2
TGCAGTGCTTCTCGCACCGATTCACCCCTCCACTTT CSASRTDSPLHF TRBJ1-6 few . TRBV20-1
TGTGCCAGCAGTGACGGCGAATTTCCCTACGAGCAGTACTTC CASSDGEFPYEQYF TRBJ2-7 few . TRBV2
TGTGCCAGCAGCTTAGACCTGGAAAACTCACCCCTCCACTTT CASSLDLENSPLHF TRBJ1-6 many . TRBV7-8
TGTGCCACTAGAAGGGGGGTAATAGAGACCCAGTACTTC CATRRGVIETQYF TRBJ2-5 few . TRBV28
TGCAGTGCCCAGGACCGGGACAGGGGCACCTACGAGCAGTACTTC CSAQDRDRGTYEQYF TRBJ2-7 many TRBD1 TRBV20-1
TGTGCCAGCAGCTTCGGGACAGGTCATCGACCCCTCCACTTT CASSFGTGHRPLHF TRBJ1-6 many TRBD1 TRBV7-4
TGTGCCAGCGGCCTCGAAAGGGAGACCCAGTACTTC CASGLERETQYF TRBJ2-5 many . TRBV12-3/TRBV12-4
TGTGCCAGCAGCCCGAGACAGGACCACGGGGAGCTGTTTTTT CASSPRQDHGELFF TRBJ2-2 . . TRBV5-4
TGTGCCAGCAGCTTGGGAGGGGACCGCACCGGGGAGCTGTTTTTT CASSLGGDRTGELFF TRBJ2-2 many . TRBV5-6
TGTGCCAGCAGTTTAACGGGACAGGGCAATTCACCCCTCCACTTT CASSLTGQGNSPLHF TRBJ1-6 . TRBD1 TRBV12-3/TRBV12-4
TGTGCCAGTAGTCACTGGACTAGCGGCCAAGAGACCCAGTACTTC CASSHWTSGQETQYF TRBJ2-5 many TRBD2 TRBV19
TGTGCCAGCAGCTTGGTATTTTGGAACCCCGGACTAGCGGGTAGTTATAATGAGCAGTTCTTC CASSLVFWNPGLAGSYNEQFF TRBJ2-1 . TRBD2 TRBV5-3
TGCGCCAGCAGCCAAGATGGTATTGGCTACGAGCAGTACTTC CASSQDGIGYEQYF TRBJ2-7 many . TRBV4-1
TGTGCCAGCGGGAACCGGGACAGGTACTACGAGCAGTACTTC CASGNRDRYYEQYF TRBJ2-7 many TRBD1 TRBV7-2
TGTGCCAGCAGTTACGGCTCCGGACTAGCGGAAGAGACCCAGTACTTC CASSYGSGLAEETQYF TRBJ2-5 few TRBD2 TRBV6-2/TRBV6-3
TGTGCCAGCAGCTCCGACCGGGACAGCGGCAACTATGGCTACACCTTC CASSSDRDSGNYGYTF TRBJ1-2 many TRBD1 TRBV7-2
TGTGCCAGCGGCAAAACGTTGGCGGATGGCTACACCTTC CASGKTLADGYTF TRBJ1-2 many . TRBV28
TGTGCCAGCTCCCGCGGAGGGTTGGGTGAAAAACTGTTTTTT CASSRGGLGEKLFF TRBJ1-4 . . TRBV28
TGTGCCAGCACCCTAGCAAAAGGATGGAATTCCTACAATGAGCAGTTCTTC CASTLAKGWNSYNEQFF TRBJ2-1 . . TRBV7-4
TGTGCCAGCAGCTCGCCCTCCGGGAGTGCGGGGTACAATGAGCAGTTCTTC CASSSPSGSAGYNEQFF TRBJ2-1 many . TRBV7-2
TGTGCCAGCAGCCTGAACGACGAGGGCTACACCTTC CASSLNDEGYTF TRBJ1-2 many . TRBV7-2
TGTGCCAGCAGCCTGGGACAGGGCACCGGGGAGCTGTTTTTT CASSLGQGTGELFF TRBJ2-2 many TRBD1 TRBV12-3/TRBV12-4
TGCGCCAGCAGCCAAGAAGCTGCAGGAGTTTATGGCTACACCTTC CASSQEAAGVYGYTF TRBJ1-2 many . TRBV4-3
TGTGCCAGCAGCTCCGGGACTAGCTATTCCTCCTACAATGAGCAGTTCTTC CASSSGTSYSSYNEQFF TRBJ2-1 many TRBD2 TRBV7-9
TGTGCCAGCAGCGTCACCGACAGTAAGAGGACTGAAGCTTTCTTT CASSVTDSKRTEAFF TRBJ1-1 few . TRBV9
TGTGCCAGCAGTCCTCTAGCGGTGTACCAAGAGACCCAGTACTTC CASSPLAVYQETQYF TRBJ2-5 . TRBD2 TRBV12-3/TRBV12-4
TGTGCCAGCAGTTTAGAATGGGGCACTGAAGCTTTCTTT CASSLEWGTEAFF TRBJ1-1 many . TRBV12-3/TRBV12-4
TGTGCCAGCAGCAATCACGGATCCAATCAGCCCCAGCATTTT CASSNHGSNQPQHF TRBJ1-5 many . TRBV7-2
TGTGCCAGCAGCCAGAGGGGGGTGAACACTGAAGCTTTCTTT CASSQRGVNTEAFF TRBJ1-1 . . TRBV4-2
TGTGCCATCTCAAGTCCAGGGGGGGGAGAGCAGTACTTC CAISSPGGGEQYF TRBJ2-7 many . TRBV7-2
TGTGCCAGCAGCTTTATTAGCGGGAGCGGGGAGCTGTTTTTT CASSFISGSGELFF TRBJ2-2 many TRBD2 TRBV7-8
TGTGCCATCAGTGATCCGAGCAATCAGCCCCAGCATTTT CAISDPSNQPQHF TRBJ1-5 many . TRBV10-3
TGTGCCAGCAGTTACCCCGGACAGGGCGTCGGGGAGCTGTTTTTT CASSYPGQGVGELFF TRBJ2-2 few TRBD1 TRBV6-2/TRBV6-3
TGTGCCAGCTCACCACCAACCAGTTTCTCGAACACTGAAGCTTTCTTT CASSPPTSFSNTEAFF TRBJ1-1 many . TRBV18
TGTGCCAGCAGTCCAGCGGGGGAGGGCAAAAACATTCAGTACTTC CASSPAGEGKNIQYF TRBJ2-4 few TRBD2 TRBV28
TGTGCCAGCAGCTCCCGATCGTTAAGGCGGGGACGACAAGAGACCCAGTACTTC CASSSRSLRRGRQETQYF TRBJ2-5 many . TRBV7-2
TGTGCCAGCAGCCAGGGACAGCTTTTTAGCGAGCAGTACTTC CASSQGQLFSEQYF TRBJ2-7 many TRBD1 TRBV7-2